The TCR beta chain described here comes from a study of CD8 T cells in ankylosing spondylitis. Study results and limitations: Several highly homologous variants made up a TCR beta motif, and this motif appeared characteristic of ankylosing spondylitis blood.

This clonotype was counted a few times. Its antigen is not identified. TCRdb ran MiXCR on the 5' RACE reads and lists one entry per CDR3 protein. There are some 840,000 distinct CDR3 sequences in the sample; approximately 12% occur only once, and under 0.6% lies in the top ten. After removal of 3 bases from V and 0 bases from J, the junction contained 8 bases not matched to a gene. This CDR3 is 17 amino acids long. Germline CDR1 and CDR2: PRHDT and FYEKMQ (reference sequence). The chain recombines TRBV13 with TRBJ2-1, with 7 bases fitting TRBD2. The sequence was obtained from a male donor with ankylosing spondylitis. The sample consisted of blood, either unsorted or a sorted T cell fraction (not recorded which). As DNA, the CDR3 is TGTGCCAGCAGCTTGCGGCTAGCGGCTGGCTCCTACAATGAGCAGTTCTTC. Amino acid sequence: CASSLRLAAGSYNEQFF.